These 10 T cell receptor beta chains originate from one sample sequenced in a study of cytomegalovirus exposure and HLA in healthy donors (dated by TCRdb to 2015 to 2018). Library construction relied on the immunoSEQ multiplex PCR assay. For the multiplex PCR, a mixture combining 60 forward primers for TCR Vbeta segments and 13 reverse primers for TCR Jbeta segments was used. The table was pulled from immuneACCESS by TCRdb, which kept in-frame rearrangements only. Such tables lose some clones; where checked, under half of the loss comes from unresolved V genes, and the rest has no known cause. A total of fewer than 250,000 clones appear in this sample, approximately 78% of them only once. In total, the top ten clones hold 13% to 15% of the sample. The sample consisted of PBMCs. Receptor source: a woman aged 25 to 45 in good health and CMV-seropositive.

The CDR3 is CASSWDRGTYEQYF. The CDR3 nucleotides read TGTGCCAGCAGCTGGGACAGGGGGACCTACGAGCAGTACTTC. The V gene is TRBV11-2, the J gene TRBJ2-7; 11 nucleotides align to TRBD1. This CDR3 spans 14 amino acids. After removal of 4 bases from V and 2 bases from J, the junction contained 1 base not matched to a gene. CDR1 is SGHAT and CDR2 is FQNNGV in the germline V gene.

The chain couples TRBV5-1 to TRBJ2-3; D is possibly TRBD2 (5 bases). The V gene lost 0 bases and the J gene lost 5 bases, with 10 bases spanning the gap. The V gene's germline CDR1 is SGHRS and CDR2 YFSETQ. There are 14 residues in the CDR3. The CDR3 region has the DNA TGCGCCAGCAGCTTGGCCGGGAATAGAGATACGCAGTATTTT. Its protein is CASSLAGNRDTQYF.

V usage is TRBV28 and J usage is TRBJ2-5; D gene unclear. The CDR3 totals 13 residues. CDR1 and CDR2 from the germline V gene are MDHEN and SYDVKM. Between the trimmed V and J ends, which lost 3 bases and 0 bases, there was a span of 5 bases. Here the CDR3 reads CASSLIDQETQYF. The DNA for the CDR3 is TGTGCCAGCAGTTTGATAGACCAAGAGACCCAGTACTTC.

V gene TRBV4-3 combines with J gene TRBJ2-1; 7 positions match TRBD2. Germline V lookup: CDR1 LGHNA, CDR2 YSLEER. The CDR3 runs 19 residues. V shed 3 bases, J shed 2 bases, and the junction held 16 bases outside the gene matches. The CDR3 here is CASSQEPRSGMGPYNEQFF. The CDR3 DNA reads TGCGCCAGCAGCCAGGAACCGAGGAGCGGGATGGGCCCCTACAATGAGCAGTTCTTC.

The chain has TRBV28 and TRBJ2-7, with D possibly TRBD1 on 6 matching bases. From germline, CDR1 is MDHEN and CDR2 SYDVKM. V was pared by 5 bases and J by 3 bases, with 11 bases between. The CDR3 runs 13 residues. CDR3 coding DNA: TGTGCCAGCAGTAACAGGGAAGGCTACGAGCAGTACTTC. It codes for CASSNREGYEQYF. The full variable domain, rest sourced from reference TRBV28 and TRBJ2-7, is DVKVTQSSRYLVKRTGEKVFLECVQDMDHENMFWYRQDPGLGLRLIYFSYDVKMKEKGDIPEGYSVSREKKERFSLILESASTNQTSMYLCASSNREGYEQYFGPGTRLTVT.

Concerning this clone itself: The junction departs from germline at one end; a sequencing error may be responsible. V and J are TRBV16 and TRBJ2-7; D possibly corresponds to TRBD2 (5 bases). The CDR3 length is 11 residues. Germline V gene lookup returns CDR1 KGHSY and CDR2 FQNENV. CDR3 DNA sequence: TGTGCCAGTAGCCCCTGGAGGGAGCAGTACTTC. Amino acids: CASSPWREQYF.

The chain joins TRBV19 to TRBJ2-6; the D gene is possibly TRBD1 (5 bases). The CDR3 length is 15 residues. Trimming shortened V by 3 bases and J by 2 bases, and 8 bases separated the two germline ends. CDR1 and CDR2 from the germline V gene are LNHDA and SQIVND (reference sequence). CDR3 nucleotide sequence: TGTGCCAGTAGTATTTCAGGGACTGGGGCCAACGTCCTGACTTTC. Translation: CASSISGTGANVLTF. Combining the CDR3 with reference TRBV19 and TRBJ2-6 gives the whole variable domain DGGITQSPKYLFRKEGQNVTLSCEQNLNHDAMYWYRQDPGQGLRLIYYSQIVNDFQKGDIAEGYSVSREKKESFPLTVTSAQKNPTAFYLCASSISGTGANVLTFGAGSRLTVL.

This clone was observed once. This chain connects TRBV7-2 to TRBJ2-7; 10 nucleotides align to TRBD2. The CDR3 extends over 15 amino acids. J was trimmed by 6 bases and V by 0 bases; bases with no gene match: 5. Germline CDR1 and CDR2: SGHTA and FQGNSA. CDR3 in DNA: TGTGCCAGCAGCTTAGCCCCGGGACTAGCGCCCGAGCAGTACTTC. Translating it yields CASSLAPGLAPEQYF.

The rearrangement uses TRBV4-3 and TRBJ1-1; no firm D call. Germline V gene sequence: CDR1 LGHNA, CDR2 YSLEER. Between the trimmed V and J ends, which lost 0 bases and 1 base, there was a span of 9 bases. The CDR3 has 15 residues. As DNA, the CDR3 is TGCGCCAGCAGCCAAGATCAAGGCGGGAACACTGAAGCTTTCTTT. It yields the protein CASSQDQGGNTEAFF.

This chain connects TRBV2 to TRBJ1-6, with 8 bases that match TRBD1. CDR1 is SNHLY, CDR2 FYNNEI, per germline. The CDR3 is 15 residues long. Trimming at V came to 3 bases and at J to 7 bases, leaving 5 bases not matched to a gene. CDR3 DNA sequence: TGTGCCAGCAGTGATAGTACAGGGGGGAATTCACCCCTCCACTTT. Protein: CASSDSTGGNSPLHF.